At least ten counts were recorded for the clone carrying this T cell receptor (beta chain). Its target is unknown. Among the patients, none had received any treatment before thyroid surgery. This entry comes from a study of metastatic and nonmetastatic thyroid tumors. TCRdb reprocessed the PCR reads via MiXCR. Here the sample spans tens of thousands of clones, less than 30% being singletons. General study findings and limits: Significantly greater TCR beta diversity was reportedly found in malignant thyroid tumors than in benign nodules (in blood and tumor).

The CDR3 consists of 14 residues. CDR1 is SNHLY and CDR2 is FYNNEI in the germline V gene. V was clipped by 3 bases and J by 7 bases, with 12 bases between them. Sequenced material: blood. The chain combines TRBV2 with TRBJ1-4; TRBD1 might be the D (5 bases). The source is a male donor with papillary thyroid cancer or a benign thyroid nodule (not recorded which). Some clones in this sample may be carry-over from other donors' samples. The CDR3 here is CASSDGGGVEKLFF. The CDR3 DNA is TGTGCCAGCAGTGATGGGGGGGGAGTTGAAAAACTGTTTTTT.